Each of the 26 T cell receptor beta chains below was sequenced from the same sample in a study of Graves' ophthalmopathy and Graves' hyperthyroidism. RNA transcripts served as template for amplifying TCR beta CDR3 sequences. RT-PCR in the first round used HTBI primers; a second-round multiplex PCR followed. Via MiXCR, TCRdb re-called the multiplex PCR reads, giving one row per CDR3 protein. The data hold around 1.1 million distinct CDR3 sequences, with about 36% observed a single time. Sequenced material: peripheral blood or thyroid tissue (not recorded which). The source is an adult man with Graves' hyperthyroidism.

This clonotype was counted only a few times. The V gene is TRBV12-3 or TRBV12-4, the J gene TRBJ2-7; TRBD1 agrees at 10 bases. The CDR3 totals 14 residues. V lost 6 bases, J lost 5 bases, and 7 bases stayed unmatched. This CDR3 is CASSRTGGIDEQYF. For the CDR3, the DNA is TGTGCCAGCAGCCGGACAGGGGGAATCGACGAGCAGTACTTC.

As for this clonotype: A much larger clone differs by one base, so this may be a read error. V gene TRBV20-1 combines with J gene TRBJ2-7; D not resolved. The CDR3 covers 11 residues. The germline CDR1 and CDR2 sequences are DFQATT and SNEGSKA (reference sequence). CDR3 region: CSAGEATGQYF. CDR3 coding DNA: TGCAGTGCTGGAGAGGCAACGGGGCAGTACTTC.

The chain uses TRBV12-3 or TRBV12-4 and TRBJ2-5, with 14 bases matching TRBD2. The J segment lost 2 bases and the V segment lost 6 bases, leaving 5 bases of the junction unmatched. This CDR3 has 16 amino acids. The CDR3 here is CASRGTSGSRQETQYF. The CDR3 coding sequence is TGTGCCAGCAGGGGGACTAGCGGGAGTCGTCAAGAGACCCAGTACTTC.

This clonotype was counted between two and nine times. This chain links TRBV20-1 with TRBJ2-6; 13 bases are a match to TRBD2. With 6 bases clipped from V and 0 bases from J, the junction kept 11 bases outside the gene matches. CDR1 and CDR2 from the germline V gene are DFQATT and SNEGSKA (reference sequence). CDR3 length: 19 residues. DNA of the CDR3: TGCAGTGCCGAGACTAGCGGGGGGTCCTATTTCTCTGGGGCCAACGTCCTGACTTTC. As protein: CSAETSGGSYFSGANVLTF.

The V and J genes are TRBV4-1 and TRBJ1-6; 9 bases line up with TRBD1. Germline trimming cut 0 bases from V and 4 bases from J; bases unmatched to any gene: 7. The germline gives CDR1 MGHRA, CDR2 YSYEKL. The CDR3 loop spans 18 amino acids. As DNA, the CDR3 is TGCGCCAGCAGCCAAGACCCACCCGGACAGGGGTATAATTCACCCCTCCACTTT. Protein product: CASSQDPPGQGYNSPLHF.

This clonotype occurred many times. The chain employs TRBV7-9 and TRBJ1-1, with TRBD1 matching over 7 bases. Germline V gene data show CDR1 as SEHNR and CDR2 as FQNEAQ (reference sequence). The CDR3 has 15 amino acids. Trimming removed 4 bases from V and 3 bases from J; junction bases left unmatched: 8. CDR3 DNA: TGTGCCAGCAGCTCAAACAGGGGAGTTGACACTGAAGCTTTCTTT. Encoded protein: CASSSNRGVDTEAFF.

V gene TRBV7-8 combines with J gene TRBJ2-2; D is undetermined. V shed 6 bases and J shed 6 bases, with 11 bases lying between them. Per the germline V gene, CDR1 is SGHVS and CDR2 is FQNEAQ. The CDR3 contains 13 residues. The CDR3: CASSLSVAGELFF. The DNA for the CDR3 is TGTGCCAGCAGTTTATCGGTTGCCGGGGAGCTGTTTTTT.

This clonotype showed up many times. V usage is TRBV29-1 and J usage is TRBJ2-7; D is possibly TRBD2 (5 bases). The CDR3 runs 14 residues. Trimming stripped 7 bases from V and 3 bases from J, with 19 bases between. The germline V gene has CDR1 SQVTM and CDR2 ANQGSEA. CDR3: CSARPGTNYYEQYF. The CDR3 DNA follows: TGCAGCGCCCGCCCGGGAACGAACTACTACGAGCAGTACTTC.

Turning to this clonotype: One base away lies a much larger clone, so this may be a sequencing read error. The V call is TRBV20-1, the J call TRBJ1-2; possibly TRBD1 for D (5 bases). This CDR3 has 12 amino acids. From germline, CDR1 is DFQATT and CDR2 SNEGSKA (reference sequence). In nucleotides, the CDR3 is TGCAGAGCTAGGACTCGGGGGTATGGCTACACCTTC. Translation gives CRARTRGYGYTF.

This clonotype was recorded many times. This chain connects TRBV19 to TRBJ1-2, with 8 bases aligning to TRBD1. Germline CDR1 reads LNHDA; CDR2 reads SQIVND (reference sequence). V lost 5 bases and J lost 8; bases outside the gene matches: 13. This CDR3 spans 15 amino acids. CDR3 DNA sequence: TGTGCCAGTAGTCCCACGACAGGGGTAGCGCTCGGCTACACCTTC. Its protein product is CASSPTTGVALGYTF.

V usage is TRBV12-3 or TRBV12-4 and J usage is TRBJ1-5; D gene unclear. The CDR3 length is 14 residues. Trimming pared 5 bases from V and 7 bases from J, leaving 15 bases between. The CDR3 here is CASSERWGGQPQHF. CDR3 DNA: TGTGCCAGCAGTGAGAGGTGGGGTGGACAGCCCCAGCATTTT.

This clonotype has just a few counts. V and J are TRBV5-1 and TRBJ2-5, with D perhaps matching TRBD2 (6 bases). The germline V gene encodes CDR1 SGHRS and CDR2 YFSETQ. The CDR3 spans 17 residues. V lost 0 bases, J lost 5 bases, and 20 bases lay in between. This chain's CDR3 is CASSLALAAGAGETQYF. CDR3 sequence (DNA): TGCGCCAGCAGCTTGGCCCTAGCTGCCGGGGCGGGGGAGACCCAGTACTTC.

This clonotype was seen a few times. V gene TRBV4-3 combines with J gene TRBJ1-2; D gene uncertain. Trimming pared 0 bases from V and 8 bases from J, leaving 13 bases between. CDR1 LGHNA and CDR2 YSLEER come from the germline V gene. The CDR3 has 14 residues. CDR3 in amino acids: CASSQDKEFGGYTF. The CDR3 DNA follows: TGCGCCAGCAGCCAAGATAAGGAATTTGGGGGCTACACCTTC.

Note on this clonotype: The junction departs from germline at one end; a sequencing error may be responsible. The chain uses TRBV10-3 and TRBJ1-5, with D uncertain. There are 14 residues in the CDR3. Germline assignment: CDR1 ENHRY and CDR2 SYGVKD. CDR3 loop: CASSYKGSNQPQHF. CDR3 DNA sequence: TGTGCCAGCAGTTACAAAGGAAGCAATCAGCCCCAGCATTTT.

This clonotype was found a few times. The chain uses TRBV12-3 or TRBV12-4 and TRBJ2-7; possible D gene TRBD2, 6 bases. V gave up 5 bases and J gave up 3 bases, with 17 bases separating them. CDR3 size: 15 residues. CDR3 coding DNA: TGTGCCAGCAGTCAAGAGGAGGGACTGAACTACGAGCAGTACTTC. Residues: CASSQEEGLNYEQYF.

V is TRBV5-6 and J is TRBJ2-7; a weak D match, TRBD2 (5 bases). Per the germline V gene, CDR1 is SGHDT and CDR2 is YYEEEE. The CDR3 is 14 residues long. V was shortened by 4 bases and J by 3 bases, with 14 bases between the two germline ends. The DNA for the CDR3 is TGTGCCAGCAGCACTCACGGGAAAATCTACGAGCAGTACTTC. Translation: CASSTHGKIYEQYF.

The chain is built from TRBV2 and TRBJ2-7, with 10 bases that match TRBD1. The CDR3 spans 16 residues. J lost 5 bases, V lost 5 bases, and 12 bases had no gene match. CDR1 and CDR2 from the germline V gene are SNHLY and FYNNEI. For the CDR3, the DNA is TGTGCCAGCAGTAAAGGAGCGGGACAGGGGTCTCACGAGCAGTACTTC. Translation: CASSKGAGQGSHEQYF.

The rearrangement links TRBV5-1 to TRBJ1-1; tentatively, D is TRBD1 (6 bases). CDR1 is SGHRS, CDR2 YFSETQ, per germline. CDR3 length equals 14 residues. V lost 8 bases and J 4 bases, leaving 18 bases between the germline ends. CDR3 loop: CASTEEGGITEAFF. CDR3 sequence (DNA): TGCGCCAGTACTGAGGAGGGGGGGATCACTGAAGCTTTCTTT.

On this clonotype itself: This may arise from a read error, as a much more abundant clone is one base away. V and J are TRBV20-1 and TRBJ1-2; TRBD1 might be the D (5 bases). In germline, CDR1 is DFQATT, CDR2 SNEGSKA (reference sequence). Trimming stripped 0 bases from V and 8 bases from J, with 13 bases between. There are 13 residues in the CDR3. Here the CDR3 reads CSARDPAKGGYTF. The CDR3 nucleotides are TGCAGTGCTAGAGATCCGGCTAAGGGGGGCTACACCTTC.

As for this clonotype: This may be a read error: a much more frequent sequence differs by one nucleotide. This chain connects TRBV10-3 to TRBJ1-6, with a tentative D call TRBD1 (5 bases). Germline V CDR1 and CDR2: ENHRY, SYGVKD. The CDR3 contains 14 residues. V was trimmed by 5 bases and J by 7 bases, leaving 12 bases between them. The CDR3 loop is CAISSDSQNSPLHF. In nucleotides, the CDR3 is TGTGCCATCAGTTCCGACAGTCAGAATTCACCCCTCCACTTT.

The V call is TRBV11-2, the J call TRBJ2-7; 13 bases align to TRBD2. J was trimmed by 0 bases and V by 4 bases; bases with no gene match: 9. Germline assignment: CDR1 SGHAT and CDR2 FQNNGV. CDR3 length equals 18 residues. In DNA, the CDR3 is TGTGCCAGCAGCTCCCCTGGGGGACTAGCGGGGAACTCCTACGAGCAGTACTTC. This gives the protein CASSSPGGLAGNSYEQYF.

This clonotype showed up just a few times. The chain uses TRBV3-1 and TRBJ1-2; D not resolved. This CDR3 has 14 residues. Between the trimmed V and J ends, which lost 1 base and 2 bases, there was a span of 8 bases. Germline-derived CDR1 and CDR2 are LGHDT and YNNKEL (reference sequence). The CDR3 sequence: CASSQGIGNYGYTF. The CDR3 DNA sequence: TGTGCCAGCAGCCAAGGAATAGGGAACTATGGCTACACCTTC.

The V gene is TRBV29-1, the J gene TRBJ2-7; 9 bases align to TRBD1. This CDR3 region has 12 residues. CDR1 and CDR2 from the germline V gene are SQVTM and ANQGSEA. Germline trimming cut 7 bases from V and 4 bases from J; bases unmatched to any gene: 5. The CDR3, as DNA: TGCAGCGAGGGGACAGGGAGATACGAGCAGTACTTC. Translation: CSEGTGRYEQYF.

The chain is built from TRBV20-1 and TRBJ2-7; 8 nucleotides align to TRBD1. The CDR3 totals 17 residues. Unmatched junction bases numbered 20, after V lost 8 bases and J lost 2 bases. Germline values: CDR1 DFQATT, CDR2 SNEGSKA (reference sequence). The CDR3 here is CSSARGTFGTGTYEQYF. In DNA form, the CDR3 reads TGCAGTTCCGCCCGAGGGACTTTCGGGACAGGCACCTACGAGCAGTACTTC.

The chain recombines TRBV5-4 with TRBJ1-6; TRBD1 matches at 12 bases. V lost 3 bases, J lost 10 bases, and 5 bases stayed unmatched. CDR1 SGHNT and CDR2 YYREEE come from the germline V gene (reference sequence). CDR3 size: 15 residues. CDR3 coding DNA: TGTGCCAGCAGCTACCCGGGACAGGGGGCGTCACCCCTCCACTTT. Encoded protein: CASSYPGQGASPLHF.

Points on this clonotype: An end of the junction does not agree with germline; a read error may underlie this. The V call is TRBV7-2, the J call TRBJ2-7; 11 nucleotides agree with TRBD2. CDR3 length: 17 amino acids. Germline CDR1 and CDR2: SGHTA and FQGNSA. This CDR3 reads CASSLQPITSGRYEHYF. The DNA of the CDR3 is TGTGCCAGCAGCTTACAACCTATCACTAGCGGGAGATACGAGCATTACTTC.